These T cell receptor beta chains were read from a single sample in a study of response to subunit inactivated influenza vaccine. TCRdb recomputed calls from the RT-PCR reads with MiXCR, one row per CDR3 protein. The sample lists roughly 780,000 distinct CDR3 sequences; around a sixth were seen once. Specimen: PBMCs from blood, collected less than 6 days after vaccination. These receptor sequences come from a man aged 45-60 years who received an inactivated influenza vaccine. Both conserved end residues are part of each CDR3. The D gene is left open where the match is weak. The size field is filled for only some rows; it gives once, few, many or a size class.

>TRBJ2-1|-|TRBD1|TRBV6-2/TRBV6-3
TGTGCCAGCAGGGGGGACAGGGGGCACAATGAGCAGTTCTTC
CASRGDRGHNEQFF
>TRBJ1-4|few|-|TRBV25-1
TGTGCCAGCAGTGAATATGGCCCTTTAGAAAAACTGTTTTTT
CASSEYGPLEKLFF
>TRBJ2-1|few|TRBD1|TRBV7-6
TGTGCCAGCAGCTTAGTCGGGACAGGGTACAATGAGCAGTTCTTC
CASSLVGTGYNEQFF
>TRBJ2-2|-|TRBD1|TRBV6-1
TGTGCCAGCCAGACAGGGACGGACACCGGGGAGCTGTTTTTT
CASQTGTDTGELFF
>TRBJ2-3|-|-|TRBV5-1
TGCGCCAGCAGCAGGGCAGGGCCCGGGGCAGATACGCAGTATTTT
CASSRAGPGADTQYF
>TRBJ2-5|-|TRBD1|TRBV28
TGTGCCAGCAGTGAGGACAGGGGGTATCCTCATTACCAAGAGACCCAGTACTTC
CASSEDRGYPHYQETQYF
>TRBJ2-2|-|TRBD1|TRBV12-3/TRBV12-4
TGTGCCAGCAGCCCCACCGGGACAGGGGATACCGGGGAGCTGTTTTTT
CASSPTGTGDTGELFF
>TRBJ1-4|-|-|TRBV7-2
TGTGCCAGCAGCCCACAGGGACGCGAGGGGGAAAAACTGTTTTTT
CASSPQGREGEKLFF
>TRBJ2-5|-|-|TRBV29-1
TGCAGCGTTGAGATACCGGGACAAAAGACCCAGTACTTC
CSVEIPGQKTQYF
>TRBJ1-2|few|-|TRBV7-6
TGTGCCAGCAGCTCAGGGACACGGACTGGGGACTATGGCTACACCTTC
CASSSGTRTGDYGYTF
>TRBJ1-5|many|-|TRBV20-1
TGCAGTGCTCCCGGAGGGGGAATCAATCAGCCCCAGCATTTT
CSAPGGGINQPQHF
>TRBJ2-1|-|TRBD2|TRBV4-1
TGCGCCAGCAGCCACCGACTAGCGGGGAGCAAACGGAATTACAATGAGCAGTTCTTC
CASSHRLAGSKRNYNEQFF
>TRBJ2-1|many|TRBD1|TRBV5-1
TGCGCCAGCAGCTTGGGACAGGGCAAAAGCTCCTACAATGAGCAGTTCTTC
CASSLGQGKSSYNEQFF
>TRBJ2-3|few|-|TRBV10-1
TGCGCCAGCAGTGAGGGGCGGTATACGCAGTATTTT
CASSEGRYTQYF
>TRBJ1-6|-|-|TRBV7-2
TGTGCCAGCAGATTACGGGCGGGGGGCGATGGTTCACCCCTCCACTTT
CASRLRAGGDGSPLHF
>TRBJ2-2|-|-|TRBV6-1
TGTGCCAGCACCCCGGACAGGAACACCGGGGAGCTGTTTTTT
CASTPDRNTGELFF
>TRBJ1-2|few|-|TRBV9
TGTGCCAGCAGCATGAACCAGGGCAACTATGGCTACACCTTC
CASSMNQGNYGYTF
>TRBJ2-1|few|-|TRBV20-1
TGCAGTGCTATCCCCCGGCTGGCTAATCGATATGAGCAGTTCTTC
CSAIPRLANRYEQFF
>TRBJ2-1|-|-|TRBV2
TGTGCCAGCAGTCCTGAGGGAAGCTCCTACAATGAGCAGTTCTTC
CASSPEGSSYNEQFF
>TRBJ2-1|-|TRBD2|TRBV2
TGTGCCGGGCGGGAGAGCCAGGAGCAGTTCTTC
CAGRESQEQFF
>TRBJ1-3|many|-|TRBV11-2
TGTGCCAGCAGCCGCGTGAGGCAGGGAAGGTCTGGAAACACCATATATTTT
CASSRVRQGRSGNTIYF
>TRBJ2-2|few|-|TRBV28
TGTGCCAGCAGGACTGGACAGAACACCGGGGAGCTGTTTTTT
CASRTGQNTGELFF
>TRBJ1-1|few|-|TRBV4-3
TGCGCCAGCAGCCAAGATGGATCAAGTTTTCGCACTGAAGCTTTCTTT
CASSQDGSSFRTEAFF